This TCR beta chain appears in the sequencing data of a study of T cells in Graves' hyperthyroidism and ophthalmopathy. In the case of this clonotype: Its antigen is not identified.

Amplification of TCR beta CDR3 regions used RNA as the template. First-round RT-PCR with HTBI primers amplified the TCR CDR3 region. Each CDR3 protein is one row after TCRdb ran MiXCR on the multiplex PCR reads. The data show 550,000 to 650,000 distinct CDR3 sequences, 13% to 15% seen once. Trimming stripped 7 bases from V and 0 bases from J, with 8 bases between. CDR1 and CDR2 (germline): LNHDA, SQIVND (reference sequence). The CDR3 contains 13 residues. It was considered stable Graves' hyperthyroidism when ophthalmopathy did not progress within 18 months. A patient was excluded if there was uncontrolled infection, other autoimmune disease, pregnancy or lactation. General study points: Through a model of 13 V-J features, ophthalmopathy was separated from stable hyperthyroidism.

V usage is TRBV19 and J usage is TRBJ2-3; a weak D match, TRBD1 (6 bases). This clonotype was obtained from a woman aged 40 to 50 with Graves' hyperthyroidism. Material: blood. Here the CDR3 reads CASTDRSTDTQYF. CDR3 coding DNA: TGTGCCAGTACAGACAGGAGCACAGATACGCAGTATTTT.